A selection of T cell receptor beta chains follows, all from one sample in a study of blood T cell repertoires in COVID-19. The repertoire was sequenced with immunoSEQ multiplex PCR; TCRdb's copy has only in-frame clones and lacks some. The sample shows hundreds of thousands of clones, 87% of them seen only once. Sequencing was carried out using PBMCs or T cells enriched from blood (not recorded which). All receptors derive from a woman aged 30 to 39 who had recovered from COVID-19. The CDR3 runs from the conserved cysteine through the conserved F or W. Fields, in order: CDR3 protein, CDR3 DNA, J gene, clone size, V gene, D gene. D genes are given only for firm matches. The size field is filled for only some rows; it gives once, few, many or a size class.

CASNSGTGVYEQYF TGCGCCAGCAATTCCGGGACAGGGGTCTACGAGCAGTACTTC TRBJ2-7 - TRBV5-1 TRBD1
CASSWDSAETYEQYF TGTGCCAGCAGTTGGGACAGCGCGGAAACCTACGAGCAGTACTTC TRBJ2-7 once TRBV6-2/TRBV6-3 TRBD1
CASSPGTARNYGYTF TGTGCCAGCAGCCCAGGGACTGCACGTAACTATGGCTACACCTTC TRBJ1-2 - TRBV5-4 -
CASSLGSGGYTF TGTGCCAGCAGTTTGGGCAGCGGTGGCTACACCTTC TRBJ1-2 few TRBV12-3/TRBV12-4 -
CASSFWAPGYGYTF TGTGCCAGCAGCTTTTGGGCGCCAGGCTATGGCTACACCTTC TRBJ1-2 - TRBV5-4 -
CASSFGVENTGELFF TGTGCCAGCAGCTTCGGGGTAGAGAACACCGGGGAGCTGTTTTTT TRBJ2-2 once TRBV7-6 -
CASNDAGGSSYEQYF TGTGCCAGCAATGACGCGGGCGGCAGCTCCTACGAGCAGTACTTC TRBJ2-7 - TRBV7-9 -
CASSAGQGSSGANVLTF TGTGCCAGTAGTGCCGGACAGGGCTCCTCTGGGGCCAACGTCCTGACTTTC TRBJ2-6 once TRBV19 TRBD1
CASSLSRSTDTQYF TGTGCCAGCAGCTTATCCCGGTCCACAGATACGCAGTATTTT TRBJ2-3 - TRBV11-3 -
CASSWPQGSTEAFF TGCGCCAGCAGCTGGCCACAGGGAAGCACTGAAGCTTTCTTT TRBJ1-1 - TRBV5-1 -
CASSGGQNYGYTF TGTGCCAGCAGCGGGGGACAGAACTATGGCTACACCTTC TRBJ1-2 - TRBV5-4 TRBD1
CASSFSGDLAEAFF TGTGCCAGCAGTTTCAGCGGGGACCTCGCCGAAGCTTTCTTT TRBJ1-1 - TRBV28 -
CASSLWPPEVGQQRGYGYTF TGTGCCAGCAGTTTATGGCCCCCGGAGGTCGGACAGCAGAGAGGCTATGGCTACACCTTC TRBJ1-2 medium-sized TRBV28 -
CASSLGQGVTYGYTF TGTGCCAGCAGCTTAGGACAGGGGGTAACATATGGCTACACCTTC TRBJ1-2 few TRBV7-9 TRBD1
CASSLQRGGLDEQFF TGCGCCAGCAGCTTACAGCGGGGGGGCCTCGATGAGCAGTTCTTC TRBJ2-1 once TRBV5-1 TRBD2
CASSRRQLTNYGYTF TGTGCCAGCAGTCGTCGACAGTTGACTAACTATGGCTACACCTTC TRBJ1-2 - TRBV28 -
CASRPLGGDTQYF TGTGCCAGCAGACCCCTCGGAGGGGATACGCAGTATTTT TRBJ2-3 - TRBV2 -
CASSEWDRGGKNEQFF TGCGCCAGCAGTGAGTGGGACAGAGGGGGCAAGAATGAGCAGTTCTTC TRBJ2-1 - TRBV10-2 TRBD1
CASSSWAGGLLSNQPQHF TGTGCCAGCAGCTCCTGGGCAGGGGGCCTCCTAAGCAATCAGCCCCAGCATTTT TRBJ1-5 - TRBV5-6 TRBD1
CASSFVTGPKGYTF TGTGCCAGCAGTTTCGTGACAGGGCCAAAAGGCTACACCTTC TRBJ1-2 - TRBV28 TRBD1
CATSAAGTGDNEQFF TGTGCCACCAGTGCGGCCGGGACAGGGGACAATGAGCAGTTCTTC TRBJ2-1 once TRBV24-1 TRBD1
CASGFLRQGWHGYTF TGTGCTAGTGGTTTCCTTCGACAGGGGTGGCATGGCTACACCTTC TRBJ1-2 - TRBV12-5 TRBD1
CASSVEGKPRWSGELFF TGTGCCAGCAGCGTAGAGGGGAAGCCGCGGTGGTCCGGGGAGCTGTTTTTT TRBJ2-2 - TRBV9 -
CASSYSVTGSSTDTQYF TGTGCCAGCTCTTACTCCGTCACAGGGAGTAGCACAGATACGCAGTATTTT TRBJ2-3 - TRBV18 -
CASPAGQNGLYYGYTF TGTGCCAGCCCAGCGGGACAAAATGGGTTGTACTATGGCTACACCTTC TRBJ1-2 - TRBV11-3 -
CASSLQSNQPQHF TGTGCCAGCAGCTTACAGAGCAATCAGCCCCAGCATTTT TRBJ1-5 once TRBV7-9 -
CASSEAGRSAFF TGTGCCAGCAGTGAAGCGGGGCGGTCAGCTTTCTTT TRBJ1-1 - TRBV6-1 -
CASSRSETTNEKLFF TGCGCCAGCAGCCGGTCAGAAACAACTAATGAAAAACTGTTTTTT TRBJ1-4 - TRBV4-1 -
CASSLGTSGGPNEQFF TGTGCCAGCAGCTTGGGGACTAGCGGGGGCCCCAATGAGCAGTTCTTC TRBJ2-1 - TRBV11-3 TRBD2
CASSFRTGVNSGNTIYF TGTGCCAGCAGCTTCCGGACAGGGGTTAACTCTGGAAACACCATATATTTT TRBJ1-3 - TRBV7-6 TRBD1
CATSGQGYEQYF TGTGCCACCAGCGGACAGGGCTACGAGCAGTACTTC TRBJ2-7 medium-sized TRBV15 TRBD1
CSVGQGQRGQPQHF TGCAGCGTGGGACAGGGGCAACGGGGGCAGCCCCAGCATTTT TRBJ1-5 few TRBV29-1 TRBD1
CASSLEGPGAYGYTF TGTGCCAGCAGCTTAGAGGGTCCAGGGGCCTATGGCTACACCTTC TRBJ1-2 few TRBV7-2 -
CASNRDRGLYGYTF TGTGCCAGCAACCGCGACAGGGGACTGTATGGCTACACCTTC TRBJ1-2 - TRBV21-1 -
CASSEDVQGNSPLHF TGTGCCAGCAGTGAAGACGTGCAGGGTAATTCACCCCTCCACTTT TRBJ1-6 - TRBV6-1 -
CSVSLPNTEAFF TGCAGCGTAAGCCTACCGAACACTGAAGCTTTCTTT TRBJ1-1 - TRBV29-1 -
CASSTAGGSYNEQFF TGTGCCAGCAGTACAGCGGGGGGCTCCTACAATGAGCAGTTCTTC TRBJ2-1 - TRBV9 TRBD2
CASSLEPPGNSPLHF TGTGCCAGCAGCTTAGAACCCCCTGGCAATTCACCCCTCCACTTT TRBJ1-6 - TRBV7-9 -
CASSLEVGRGTYGYTF TGTGCCAGCAGCTTGGAAGTTGGCAGGGGCACCTATGGCTACACCTTC TRBJ1-2 - TRBV5-8 -
CATRTGVGELFF TGTGCCACCCGGACAGGGGTCGGGGAGCTGTTTTTT TRBJ2-2 - TRBV6-5 TRBD1
CASSVRYF TGCGCCAGCAGTGTCCGGTACTTC TRBJ2-7 many TRBV10-1 -
CASSSSNRVGYSNYGYTF TGTGCCAGCAGTTCCTCAAACAGGGTTGGATACTCTAACTATGGCTACACCTTC TRBJ1-2 - TRBV28 -